The T cell receptor (beta chain) described here comes from a study of technical replicates of blood from a handful of donors. The CDR3 sequence is 14 residues long. CDR1 and CDR2 from the germline V gene are KGHSH and LQKENI. Trimming shortened V by 3 bases and J by 9 bases, and 15 bases separated the two germline ends. TCRdb's copy holds only in-frame clones and misses some; the assay was immunoSEQ multiplex PCR. The repertoire includes tens of thousands of clones, roughly 94% of them detected once, and around 2.9% sits in the top ten. This clonotype originated in a human donor in good health. Some clones in this sample may be carry-over from other donors' samples. The chain joins TRBV18 to TRBJ2-1; possibly TRBD2 for D (6 bases). Sequencing was done on a sample of PBMCs. CDR3 sequence (DNA): TGTGCCAGCTCACCCTCGTCCGGGGGAAGTGAGCAGTTCTTC. Its translation is CASSPSSGGSEQFF. Based on the CDR3 plus reference TRBV18 and TRBJ2-1, the full variable domain is NAGVMQNPRHLVRRRGQEARLRCSPMKGHSHVYWYRQLPEEGLKFMVYLQKENIIDESGMPKERFSAEFPKEGPSILRIQQVVRGDSAAYFCASSPSSGGSEQFFGPGTRLTVL.